The present T cell receptor (beta chain) was sequenced within a study of control samples from healthy donors and cancer patients. The germline CDR1 and CDR2 sequences are SQVTM and ANQGSEA. This CDR3 is 12 amino acids long. V was cut by 3 bases and J by 4 bases, with 9 bases left in between. Measured with immunoSEQ multiplex PCR; TCRdb has only the in-frame clones, and not every one. The sample contains about 41,000 clones, roughly 94% of which appear only once. Sequenced material: blood. The origin of this receptor is a man aged 55 to 70 in good health. The chain combines TRBV29-1 with TRBJ2-5; perhaps D is TRBD1 or TRBD2 (5 bases each). The CDR3 coding sequence is TGCAGCGTTGACGGGACGGCAGAGACCCAGTACTTC. Translated: CSVDGTAETQYF.